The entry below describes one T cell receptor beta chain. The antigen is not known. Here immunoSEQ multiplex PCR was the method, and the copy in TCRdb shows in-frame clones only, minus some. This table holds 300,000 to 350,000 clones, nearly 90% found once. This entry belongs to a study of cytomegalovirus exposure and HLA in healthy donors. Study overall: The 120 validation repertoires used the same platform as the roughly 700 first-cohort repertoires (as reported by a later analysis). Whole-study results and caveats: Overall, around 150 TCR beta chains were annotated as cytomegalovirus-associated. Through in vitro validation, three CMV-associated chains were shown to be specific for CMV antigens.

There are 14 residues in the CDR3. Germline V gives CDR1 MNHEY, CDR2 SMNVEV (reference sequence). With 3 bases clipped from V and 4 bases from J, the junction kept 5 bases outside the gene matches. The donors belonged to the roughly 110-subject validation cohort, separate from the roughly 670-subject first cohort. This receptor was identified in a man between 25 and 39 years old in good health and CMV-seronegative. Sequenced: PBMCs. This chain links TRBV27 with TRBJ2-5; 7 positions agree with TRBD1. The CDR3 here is CASSLATGRETQYF. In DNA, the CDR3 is TGTGCCAGCAGTTTGGCGACAGGGAGAGAGACCCAGTACTTC.